What follows are 21 T cell receptor beta chains derived from one specimen sequenced in a study of T-cell reconstitution after alpha-beta-depleted transplantation in children (dated by TCRdb to between 2015 and 2016). The protocol used for the library was PCR. This sample was sequenced with an Illumina HiSeq 2500. TCR libraries were prepared with molecular barcoding, using unique molecular identifiers to normalize TCRbeta repertoire quantification. TCRdb ran its own pipeline on the public reads, namely fastp trimming at Q25 and MiXCR clone calling, and kept in-frame beta chains. Merged by CDR3 protein, the rows form single entries marked with the most common genes and DNA. The sample contains roughly 98,000 distinct CDR3 sequences, 15% to 18% of them found a single time. The ten largest clones add up to less than 20% of the sample. The treatment or condition label, as the study defines it: allogeneic hematopoietic cell transplantation with graft depleted of TCRalphabeta T cells and CD19 B cells.

This specimen consisted of PBMCs, mostly from graft donor cells, obtained 180 days after TCRalphabeta/CD19-depleted stem cell transplant. These receptors all stem from a male patient aged 2-15 years who had a stem cell transplant for acute lymphoblastic leukemia, so the T cells may come from the graft donor.

This clonotype has more than one count but fewer than ten. The chain uses TRBV7-2 and TRBJ2-1; 9 positions match TRBD2. In germline, CDR1 is SGHTA, CDR2 FQGNSA. The CDR3 totals 16 residues. The trim removed 2 bases at V and 8 bases at J, leaving 10 bases unmatched. The CDR3 DNA reads TGTGCCAGCAGCTTACAACCGCGGGGGGGCCTCGATGAGCAGTTCTTC. Translated, it gives CASSLQPRGGLDEQFF.

This clonotype was observed many times. V and J are TRBV19 and TRBJ1-5; 7 bases line up with TRBD1. CDR1 LNHDA and CDR2 SQIVND come from the germline V gene (reference sequence). After removal of 3 bases from V and 0 bases from J, the junction contained 8 bases not matched to a gene. This CDR3 is 17 amino acids long. The CDR3 reads CASSIRAGQDSNQPQHF. CDR3 nucleotides: TGTGCCAGTAGTATTAGAGCTGGACAGGATAGCAATCAGCCCCAGCATTTT.

About this clonotype: A junction boundary mismatches the germline segment, possibly from a read error. This rearrangement joins TRBV18 to TRBJ1-6; no clear D. The CDR3 has 19 residues. Germline-derived CDR1 and CDR2 are KGHSH and LQKENI. CDR3 region: CASSPPKGEGSSYNSPLPF. Here the CDR3 DNA reads TGTGCCAGCTCACCACCGAAGGGCGAAGGAAGCTCCTATAATTCACCCCTCCCCTTT.

The CDR3: CASSLEPPGLVSEQYF. The CDR3 DNA is TGTGCCAGCAGCTTAGAACCTCCGGGACTAGTCTCCGAGCAGTACTTC. The chain recombines TRBV7-2 with TRBJ2-7; TRBD2 aligns across 8 bases. This CDR3 has 16 residues. Germline V gene sequence: CDR1 SGHTA, CDR2 FQGNSA. The junction had 11 bases not matched to a gene; V was cut back by 1 base and J by 6 bases. Combining the CDR3 with reference TRBV7-2 and TRBJ2-7 gives the whole variable domain GAGVSQSPSNKVTEKGKDVELRCDPISGHTALYWYRQSLGQGLEFLIYFQGNSAPDKSGLPSDRFSAERTGGSVSTLTIQRTQQEDSAVYLCASSLEPPGLVSEQYFGPGTRLTVT.

The rearrangement joins TRBV7-2 to TRBJ1-6; D perhaps matches TRBD1 (6 bases). V lost 1 base and J 10 bases, leaving 14 bases between the germline ends. Germline V lookup: CDR1 SGHTA, CDR2 FQGNSA. The CDR3 consists of 15 residues. In nucleotides, the CDR3 is TGTGCCAGCAGCTTAGTCCCACAGGGTTGGTCACCCCTCCACTTT. Its protein is CASSLVPQGWSPLHF.

Only a few counts were recorded for this clonotype. The chain combines TRBV12-3 or TRBV12-4 with TRBJ2-2, with a possible D match to TRBD1 (7 bases). V dropped 10 bases and J dropped 1 base, with 22 bases sitting between them. The CDR3 spans 17 residues. The DNA of the CDR3 is TGTGCCACCCCAGGGGGGTCGGTACATTTGAACACCGGGGAGCTGTTTTTT. Translated: CATPGGSVHLNTGELFF.

V gene TRBV7-9 combines with J gene TRBJ2-1, with D possibly TRBD1 on 6 matching bases. The CDR3 has 15 residues. The V gene's germline CDR1 is SEHNR and CDR2 FQNEAQ (reference sequence). The V gene lost 1 base and the J gene lost 5 bases, with 12 bases spanning the gap. For the CDR3, the DNA is TGTGCCAGCAGCTTAGGGGGGACACCCCACAATGAGCAGTTCTTC. It translates to CASSLGGTPHNEQFF.

This clonotype was observed a single time. At one boundary the junction diverges from the germline segment, which might be a read error. The genes are TRBV18 and TRBJ2-2; no firm D call. CDR3 length: 18 amino acids. The germline gives CDR1 KGHSH, CDR2 LQKENI. The DNA for the CDR3 is TGTGCCAACTCACCAGAATATCGAAGCCCCGCGAACACCGGGGAGCTGTTTTTT. Its translation: CANSPEYRSPANTGELFF.

This clonotype was recorded at least ten times. The rearrangement joins TRBV12-3 or TRBV12-4 to TRBJ1-5, with a possible D match to TRBD1 (6 bases). Trimming removed 0 bases at V and 5 bases at J, with 11 bases between. This CDR3 region has 15 residues. In DNA form, the CDR3 reads TGTGCCAGCAGTTTAGCAGGGGGAGGGGATCAGCCCCAGCATTTT. This codes for CASSLAGGGDQPQHF.

A remark on this clonotype: This clone may be a read error of a much larger clone one base away. The chain joins TRBV20-1 to TRBJ2-7; D possibly matches TRBD1 or TRBD2 (5 bases each). The V and J ends lost 8 bases and 2 bases respectively, with 16 bases between them. The CDR3 is 13 amino acids. The germline CDR1 and CDR2 sequences are DFQATT and SNEGSKA (reference sequence). DNA of the CDR3: TGCAGTTCAACCCGGGACGGAACCTACGAGCAGTACTTC. It is translated as CSSTRDGTYEQYF.

This clonotype has more than one count but fewer than ten. This chain joins TRBV4-1 and TRBJ2-2; 7 positions agree with TRBD1. V gave up 6 bases and J gave up 7 bases; unmatched junction bases: 11. Germline lookup yields CDR1 MGHRA and CDR2 YSYEKL. This CDR3 comprises 15 residues. The CDR3 bases are TGCGCCAGCAGATTTTTAGGGGGCAAGCACGGGGAGCTGTTTTTT. Translation gives CASRFLGGKHGELFF.

The V and J genes are TRBV15 and TRBJ2-3; D is ambiguous. Germline loops: CDR1 LNHNV, CDR2 YYDKDF (reference sequence). This CDR3 region has 14 residues. With 0 bases removed from V and 0 bases from J, the gap between germline ends came to 4 bases. This CDR3 reads CATSRDGSTDTQYF. The CDR3 nucleotides read TGTGCCACCAGCAGAGATGGGAGCACAGATACGCAGTATTTT.

This clonotype was found many times. The V gene is TRBV20-1, the J gene TRBJ1-2; possibly TRBD1 for D (5 bases). The CDR3 covers 14 residues. Germline V gene sequence: CDR1 DFQATT, CDR2 SNEGSKA (reference sequence). V gave up 6 bases and J gave up 2 bases, with 16 bases separating them. CDR3 sequence: CSADSETENYGYTF. CDR3 sequence (DNA): TGCAGTGCCGACAGCGAAACAGAAAACTATGGCTACACCTTC.

V is TRBV4-2 and J is TRBJ2-3, with D perhaps TRBD2 (7 bases). CDR3 length equals 17 residues. Germline loops: CDR1 LGHNA, CDR2 YNFKEQ. The germline V and J ends were trimmed by 4 bases and 2 bases, with 19 bases remaining between them. In nucleotides, the CDR3 is TGTGCCAGCAGCCTCCTGACTACGGGGGGCCCCACAGATACGCAGTATTTT. It codes for CASSLLTTGGPTDTQYF.

This clonotype was detected ten times or more. The V call is TRBV20-1, the J call TRBJ1-2; 9 bases fit TRBD1. The J segment lost 1 base and the V segment lost 0 bases, leaving 3 bases of the junction unmatched. Germline V gene lookup returns CDR1 DFQATT and CDR2 SNEGSKA (reference sequence). The CDR3 consists of 15 residues. The CDR3: CSARDAGQGNYGYTF. In nucleotides, the CDR3 is TGCAGTGCTAGAGATGCGGGACAGGGTAACTATGGCTACACCTTC.

The sample holds a few counts of this clonotype. This sequence joins TRBV7-2 and TRBJ2-7; the match to TRBD2 covers 13 bases. V lost 5 bases and J lost 2; bases outside the gene matches: 6. This CDR3 comprises 16 residues. CDR1 is SGHTA and CDR2 is FQGNSA in the germline V gene. Here the CDR3 DNA reads TGTGCCAGCAGCCCCGTTACTAGCGGGAGGGCCTACGAGCAGTACTTC. Amino acids: CASSPVTSGRAYEQYF.

Only a few counts were recorded for this clonotype. The genes are TRBV18 and TRBJ2-5; D is unresolved. The V gene lost 4 bases and the J gene lost 5 bases, with 8 bases spanning the gap. Per germline, CDR1 KGHSH and CDR2 LQKENI. The CDR3 runs to 12 residues. In DNA form, the CDR3 reads TGTGCCAGCTCACTGCTGAGGGAGACCCAGTACTTC. This translates into CASSLLRETQYF.

The rearrangement uses TRBV30 and TRBJ2-2; D not resolved. Deletions cut 3 bases from V and 2 bases from J, with 13 bases between. This CDR3 is built from 15 residues. Germline CDR1 and CDR2: GTSNPN and SVGIG (reference sequence). The CDR3 loop reads CAWRVMSLNTGELFF. The CDR3 coding sequence is TGTGCCTGGAGGGTAATGTCCCTAAACACCGGGGAGCTGTTTTTT.

The genes are TRBV5-1 and TRBJ2-1; 14 bases are shared with TRBD2. The CDR3 extends over 17 amino acids. V lost 3 bases, J lost 7 bases, and 9 bases stayed unmatched. The germline CDR1 and CDR2 sequences are SGHRS and YFSETQ. CDR3 DNA: TGCGCCAGCAGCTCACTCCGGGGACTAGCGGGAGAGAATGAGCAGTTCTTC. This translates into CASSSLRGLAGENEQFF.

This clonotype was seen at least ten times. The rearrangement joins TRBV27 to TRBJ2-7; the D is unclear. The germline V gene has CDR1 MNHEY and CDR2 SMNVEV (reference sequence). Trimming removed 2 bases at V and 3 bases at J, with 8 bases between. The CDR3 runs 13 residues. The CDR3 is CASSLLENYEQYF. CDR3 coding DNA: TGTGCCAGCAGTTTACTAGAAAACTACGAGCAGTACTTC.

This clonotype has more than one count but fewer than ten. The chain combines TRBV29-1 with TRBJ2-6; D possibly corresponds to TRBD1 (6 bases). Trimming pared 6 bases from V and 2 bases from J, leaving 11 bases between. The V gene's germline CDR1 is SQVTM and CDR2 ANQGSEA. This CDR3 region has 14 residues. CDR3 sequence (DNA): TGCAGCGTGGAACAGGGTCCTGGGGCCAACGTCCTGACTTTC. This encodes CSVEQGPGANVLTF. Full variable domain (remainder filled in from reference TRBV29-1 and TRBJ2-6): SAVISQKPSRDICQRGTSLTIQCQVDSQVTMMFWYRQQPGQSLTLIATANQGSEATYESGFVIDKFPISRPNLTFSTLTVSNMSPEDSSIYLCSVEQGPGANVLTFGAGSRLTVL.